This is a list of T cell receptor beta chains from one sample in a study of T cells in localized non-small cell lung cancer. TCRdb's copy holds only in-frame clones and misses some; the assay was immunoSEQ multiplex PCR. The repertoire consists of around 15,000 clones, with around 90% occurring once and the leading ten covering 2.5% to 3%. The input for sequencing was peripheral blood mononuclear cells, taken before any cancer treatment. Receptors originate from a man aged 35 to 69 with stage III lung adenocarcinoma. Each CDR3 is given with its conserved first and last residue. A D gene is named only where the DNA matches it firmly. Clone size is shown for a subset of rows, as once, few, many or a class of expanded clone.

TGTGCCAGCAGCCGACAGGGGGGTAATCAGCCCCAGCATTTT CASSRQGGNQPQHF - TRBJ1-5 TRBD1 TRBV5-5
TGTGCCTGGAGTGTCCCCTCGGCCTCGGGCTATGGCTACACCTTC CAWSVPSASGYGYTF - TRBJ1-2 - TRBV30
TGCGCCAGCAGCTGGACTAGCGGATACAGAGAGACCCAGTACTTC CASSWTSGYRETQYF - TRBJ2-5 TRBD2 TRBV5-1
TGTGCCAGCAGCTCCGGGACAGGGGATAGCAATCAGCCCCAGCATTTT CASSSGTGDSNQPQHF - TRBJ1-5 TRBD1 TRBV5-6
TGCGCCAGCAGCGTTCGGACTAGCGGGGGTAGCTCCTACAATGAGCAGTTCTTC CASSVRTSGGSSYNEQFF - TRBJ2-1 TRBD2 TRBV4-1
TGTGCCAGCAGTGTAGAGGGGGCCCCTTGGGGTGAAGCTTTCTTT CASSVEGAPWGEAFF - TRBJ1-1 TRBD1 TRBV6-1
TGTGCCAGCAGCTTGACTAGCGGGAGTTTTAGCTCCTACGAGCAGTACTTC CASSLTSGSFSSYEQYF - TRBJ2-7 TRBD2 TRBV5-6
TGCGCCAGCAGCTTGGGGACGGATGGCTACACCTTC CASSLGTDGYTF - TRBJ1-2 - TRBV5-1
TGTGCCAGCAGCAAAGACGGGTTGCCGAGCTCCTACGAGCAGTACTTC CASSKDGLPSSYEQYF few TRBJ2-7 - TRBV21-1
TGTGCCAGCAGCTTAGGGTGGGCTAGCGGGAATGAGCAGTTCTTC CASSLGWASGNEQFF - TRBJ2-1 TRBD2 TRBV7-6
TGTGCCAGCAAGTCGGGGGGTCAAGAGACCCAGTACTTC CASKSGGQETQYF - TRBJ2-5 TRBD2 TRBV28
TGTGCCAGTAGGCTTGGACCTACGGGCACCGGGGAGCTGTTTTTT CASRLGPTGTGELFF - TRBJ2-2 - TRBV19
TGTGCCAGCAGTCACAGGGATGGAAACACCATATATTTT CASSHRDGNTIYF once TRBJ1-3 - TRBV28
TGTGCCAGCTCGAGGACTAGCGGGGGATACTCCTACGAGCAGTACTTC CASSRTSGGYSYEQYF - TRBJ2-7 TRBD2 TRBV7-6
TGTGCCACAGGCCCGGACCAGGAAGAGACCCAGTACTTC CATGPDQEETQYF - TRBJ2-5 - TRBV10-3
TGTGCCAGCAGTTACCAAACCGTTAGAGAGACCCAGTACTTC CASSYQTVRETQYF few TRBJ2-5 - TRBV6-6
TGTGCCAGCAGCTCCGCAACCGGGGCAGATACGCAGTATTTT CASSSATGADTQYF - TRBJ2-3 - TRBV9
TGTGCCAGCAGCGCGGATCTATATGGCTACACCTTC CASSADLYGYTF - TRBJ1-2 - TRBV9
TGTGCCAGCAGTCAGGGACAGGGGGGCGTAAATGAGCAGTTCTTC CASSQGQGGVNEQFF - TRBJ2-1 TRBD1 TRBV27
TGTGCCTGGAGGTGGGGACTTAACTATGGCTACACCTTC CAWRWGLNYGYTF - TRBJ1-2 - TRBV30
TGTGCCAGCAGTCCCTCCCCCCCGGGGGCTCTGAATTCACCCCTCCACTTT CASSPSPPGALNSPLHF - TRBJ1-6 - TRBV28
TGTGCCAGCAGTTTACCGACGGATGGGACTAGCGCAGAAGAGACCCAGTACTTC CASSLPTDGTSAEETQYF - TRBJ2-5 TRBD2 TRBV28
TGTGCCAGCAGTTTAGGGACAGGGTGGGACAATGAGCAGTTCTTC CASSLGTGWDNEQFF - TRBJ2-1 TRBD1 TRBV27
TGTGCCAGCAGCCTGGGGACGGCTAGAATGAACACTGAAGCTTTCTTT CASSLGTARMNTEAFF once TRBJ1-1 - TRBV13
TGTGCCACCAGCCCTATGTTGAACACTGAAGCTTTCTTT CATSPMLNTEAFF - TRBJ1-1 - TRBV19
TGCGCCAGCAGCACGGGACCGGCGAGGGAAAAACTGTTTTTT CASSTGPAREKLFF - TRBJ1-4 - TRBV5-1
TGTGCCAGCAGCTTAGATAGCGGTCCTAGGGATGAGCAGTTCTTC CASSLDSGPRDEQFF - TRBJ2-1 - TRBV7-8
TGTGCCAGCAGCTCAGGGACAGGGTACTACAATGAGCAGTTCTTC CASSSGTGYYNEQFF - TRBJ2-1 TRBD1 TRBV7-9
TGTGCCAGCAGCAGGGGGGGGACCGCCTACGAGCAGTACTTC CASSRGGTAYEQYF - TRBJ2-7 - TRBV11-2
TGTGCCAGCAGCTTAGGGCGGGGGGGGCAAGAGACCCAGTACTTC CASSLGRGGQETQYF - TRBJ2-5 TRBD2 TRBV7-2
TGTGCCAGCAGCTCCAGAGGGCCCGACGAGCAGTACTTC CASSSRGPDEQYF - TRBJ2-7 - TRBV7-9
TGCGCCAGCAGCCAAGAGGGGACTAGGCTGGAGACCCAGTACTTC CASSQEGTRLETQYF - TRBJ2-5 TRBD2 TRBV4-1
TGTGCCAGCAGTTCCACTAGCGCCTCCTACGAGCAGTACTTC CASSSTSASYEQYF - TRBJ2-7 TRBD2 TRBV27
TGTGCCAGCAGCCTCCGACAGGGCAACGGTTACGAGCAGTACTTC CASSLRQGNGYEQYF - TRBJ2-7 TRBD1 TRBV7-6
TGTGCCAGCAGTGCAGTTACGGTCGTGAACACCGGGGAGCTGTTTTTT CASSAVTVVNTGELFF few TRBJ2-2 - TRBV6-6
TGTGCCAGCAGCCAACTAGGAAAGCAGTTCTTC CASSQLGKQFF - TRBJ2-1 - TRBV14
TGTGCCAGCAGCTTAGATCTAGCGGGAAGTACAGATACGCAGTATTTT CASSLDLAGSTDTQYF - TRBJ2-3 TRBD2 TRBV7-2
TGTGCCAGCAGCCCTAAGGACAGACCTGGGGCCAACGTCCTGACTTTC CASSPKDRPGANVLTF - TRBJ2-6 - TRBV7-2
TGTGCCAGCACTGGACCCGCCGGACACGAGCAGTACTTC CASTGPAGHEQYF - TRBJ2-7 - TRBV18
TGTGCCAGCAGTTTAGGTCGAGGGACCGGGGAGCTGTTTTTT CASSLGRGTGELFF - TRBJ2-2 - TRBV28
TGCGCCAGCAGCCAAGATCGCAGCGGGAGTCTCTATGAGCAGTTCTTC CASSQDRSGSLYEQFF - TRBJ2-1 TRBD2 TRBV4-3
TGTGCCAGCAGTGAAAGCCAGGGAGTCTACAATGAGCAGTTCTTC CASSESQGVYNEQFF - TRBJ2-1 - TRBV6-1
TGTGCCTGGAAGGAGCAGGTGAACACTGAAGCTTTCTTT CAWKEQVNTEAFF once TRBJ1-1 - TRBV30
TGTGCCAGCACCATGGGCAGCTATGGCTACACCTTC CASTMGSYGYTF - TRBJ1-2 - TRBV28
TGTGCCAGCAGCGCATCAAGTGGGGGCACTGAAGCTTTCTTT CASSASSGGTEAFF - TRBJ1-1 - TRBV6-5
TGTGCCAGCAGCCAAGGGCAGGGGACCTACGAGCAGTACTTC CASSQGQGTYEQYF few TRBJ2-7 - TRBV4-2
TGTGCCAGCAGCGACGCGGGAAACCCGGCGGTTGGCTACACCTTC CASSDAGNPAVGYTF - TRBJ1-2 - TRBV9
TGTGCCAGCAGGTCCGGGACTAGCGTCGCGTGGCAGTACTTC CASRSGTSVAWQYF - TRBJ2-7 TRBD2 TRBV6-1